The clone carrying this T cell receptor (beta chain) was counted only a few times. The target antigen is unknown. This sample's time point: newly diagnosed GD, antithyroid drugs for less than 3 months. PBMC-derived RNA was used for the TCR library. This specimen comes from a study of regulatory T cells in long-lasting Graves disease. Germline V gene lookup returns CDR1 SNHLY and CDR2 FYNNEI. The CDR3 is 14 amino acids. With V trimmed by 6 bases and J by 2 bases, 3 bases remained unmatched. HTBI primers from iRepertoire and Arm-PCR of CDR3 regions yielded the TCR beta libraries. One entry per CDR3 protein, called by TCRdb with MiXCR from the multiplex PCR reads. The sample yields approximately 490,000 distinct CDR3 sequences, roughly 17% seen once. Study-level points and caveats: TRBV28 was favored in persistent disease, as were TRBJ1-2 and TRBJ2-5. Public clonotype sharing was higher in persistent than newly diagnosed patients.

This sample also belongs to another study, concerning T cells in Graves' hyperthyroidism and ophthalmopathy. That source adds: Researchers ran a first-round RT-PCR on the TCR CDR3 using the HTBI primer set. A model built on 13 V-J features separated ophthalmopathy from stable hyperthyroidism.

This receptor was obtained from a man between 40 and 49 years old with Graves disease. The sample was peripheral blood mononuclear cells (PBMCs), taken at new diagnosis, from a patient treated with antithyroid drugs. This chain uses TRBV2 with TRBJ1-4, with 7 bases lining up with TRBD1. CDR3 residues: CASRGQWTNEKLFF. In DNA, the CDR3 is TGTGCCAGCAGGGGACAGTGGACTAATGAAAAACTGTTTTTT.